The clone carrying this TCR beta chain turned up a few times. The antigen is undetermined. This specimen comes from a study of blood T cells in healthy people across ages. The germline V gene has CDR1 DFQATT and CDR2 SNEGSKA (reference sequence). This CDR3 region has 13 residues. Trimming took off 3 bases at V and 8 bases at J, with 16 bases between the two ends. The use of a sample-barcoded 5' primer and a J-beta primer mix characterized a second PCR of roughly 6 to 11 cycles. Carrying 12 random nucleotides, a template-switch adaptor labeled each individual cDNA molecule. TCRdb reprocessed the 5' RACE reads with MiXCR, giving one entry per CDR3 protein. The table lists under 1,000,000 distinct CDR3 sequences, 35% to 60% of them singletons, with 15% to 20% in the top ten. Study results and limitations: In older individuals, TCR beta diversity per million T cells was lower, falling roughly linearly with age.

Collection of ten milliliters of peripheral blood was performed for each donor. A minimum of 7 million PBMCs was isolated per sample. The specimen sequenced was blood. The sequence came from a man at least 80 years old in good health. The chain recombines TRBV20-1 with TRBJ1-2; a possible D gene is TRBD1 (5 bases). The CDR3 here is CSARDPGPSGYTF. CDR3 nucleotide sequence: TGCAGTGCTAGGGATCCGGGACCATCGGGCTACACCTTC.